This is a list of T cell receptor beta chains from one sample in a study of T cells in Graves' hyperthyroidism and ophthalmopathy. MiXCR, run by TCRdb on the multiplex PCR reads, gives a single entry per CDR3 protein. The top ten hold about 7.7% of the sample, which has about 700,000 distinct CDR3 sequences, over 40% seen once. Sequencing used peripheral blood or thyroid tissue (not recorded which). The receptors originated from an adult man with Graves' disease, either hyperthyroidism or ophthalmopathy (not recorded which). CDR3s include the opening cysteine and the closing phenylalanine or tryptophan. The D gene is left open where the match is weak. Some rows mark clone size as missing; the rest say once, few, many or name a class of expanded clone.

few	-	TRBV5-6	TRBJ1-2	TGTGCCAGCAGCTTGATCGGTCAGCCATCAGATGGCTACACCTTC	CASSLIGQPSDGYTF
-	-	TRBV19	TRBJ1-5	TGTGCCAGCAGTCCGCGACAGGTTCTTGATTTAGGGCCCCAGCATTTT	CASSPRQVLDLGPQHF
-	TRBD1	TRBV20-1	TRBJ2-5	TGCAGTGCCCAAAGACAGGGAAAAGAGACCCAGTACTTC	CSAQRQGKETQYF
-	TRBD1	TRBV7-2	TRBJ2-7	TGTGCCAGCAGCAAGTGGACAGGGGGCTCCTACGAGCAGTACTTC	CASSKWTGGSYEQYF
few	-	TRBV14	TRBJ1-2	TGTGCCAGCAGCCAAGGGGCCAAGGGTCTGAACTATGGCTACACCTTC	CASSQGAKGLNYGYTF
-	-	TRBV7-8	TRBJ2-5	TGTGCCAGCAGCTTGAGAGAATTTAGCAATCAGCCCCAGTACTTC	CASSLREFSNQPQYF
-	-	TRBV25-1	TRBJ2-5	TGTGCCAGCAGTGACAGGTTCGGCCAGTACTTC	CASSDRFGQYF
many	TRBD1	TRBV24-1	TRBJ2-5	TGTGCCACCAGTCCGAATTACAGGGGTAGGGAGACCCAGTACTTC	CATSPNYRGRETQYF
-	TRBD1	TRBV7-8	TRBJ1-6	TGTGCCAGCAGGCCGACAGGGAGGGGCTCCTATAATTCACCCCTCCACTTT	CASRPTGRGSYNSPLHF
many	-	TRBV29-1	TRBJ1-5	TGCAGCTGCGCGGAGGGGACTCAGCCCCAGCATTTT	CSCAEGTQPQHF
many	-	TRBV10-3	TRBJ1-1	TGTGCCATCAGTGAGTCGACAGGCACTGAAGCTTTCTTT	CAISESTGTEAFF
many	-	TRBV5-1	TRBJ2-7	TGCGCCAGCAGCCTGAGGCCCTCCTCCTACGAGCAGTACTTC	CASSLRPSSYEQYF
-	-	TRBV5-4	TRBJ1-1	TGTGCCAGCAGCTTGCGTGGGGGCTATGGCACTGAAGCTTTCTTT	CASSLRGGYGTEAFF
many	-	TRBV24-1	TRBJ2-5	TGTGCCACCAGTGACCAGGGGGAGACCCAGTACTTC	CATSDQGETQYF
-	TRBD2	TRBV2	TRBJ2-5	TGTGCCAGCAGTGAACGAGCGGGAGGGCCGCGGGGCGAGACCCAGTACTTC	CASSERAGGPRGETQYF
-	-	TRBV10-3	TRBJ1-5	TGTGCCAGCGGCATGGGGGCAATTTCCCAGCATTTT	CASGMGAISQHF
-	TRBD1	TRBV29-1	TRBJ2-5	TGCAGCGTAGACGGGACAGGAGAGACCCAGTACTTC	CSVDGTGETQYF
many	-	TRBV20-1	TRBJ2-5	TGCAGTGCTAGGCCACAGGCTGAGACCCAGTACTTC	CSARPQAETQYF
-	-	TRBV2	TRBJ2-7	TGTGCCAGCAGTTTCCAGCAACAGGGATACGAGCAGTACTTC	CASSFQQQGYEQYF
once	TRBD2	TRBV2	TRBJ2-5	TGTGCTAGTCCCTTGGGACTAGCGGGAGGCGAGACCCAGTACTTC	CASPLGLAGGETQYF
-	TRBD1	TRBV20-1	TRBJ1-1	TGCAGTATTAGAGAGGGGGCAGGGTGGGGAACTGAAGCTTTCTTT	CSIREGAGWGTEAFF
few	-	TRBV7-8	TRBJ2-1	TGTGCCAGCAGCTTAGCGCAGGGTAGGGAACTAGGTGAGCAGTTCTTC	CASSLAQGRELGEQFF
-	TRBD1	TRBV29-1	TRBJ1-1	TGCAGCTGGGACAGTCGTGAAGCTTTCTTT	CSWDSREAFF
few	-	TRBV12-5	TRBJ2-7	TGTGCTAGTGCCCCCCGGGCGGGAATGGAGGAGCAGTACTTC	CASAPRAGMEEQYF
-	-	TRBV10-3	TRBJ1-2	TGTGCCAGCAGTTACGGGTTGGCCTATGGCTACACCTTC	CASSYGLAYGYTF
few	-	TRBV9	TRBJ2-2	TGTGCCAGCAGCCCCCCCTTGGCCGGGACCACCGGGGAGCTGTTTTTT	CASSPPLAGTTGELFF
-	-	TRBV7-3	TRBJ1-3	TGCGCCAGCAGCCAAGATCCGGCAGGACACTCTGGAAACACCATATATTTT	CASSQDPAGHSGNTIYF
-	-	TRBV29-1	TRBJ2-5	TGCAGCGTGGATAGGACAGGAGGGGAGACCCAGTACTTC	CSVDRTGGETQYF
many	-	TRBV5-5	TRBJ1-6	TGTGCCAGCAGCCAAGGGTGGGTCTCACCCCTCCACTTT	CASSQGWVSPLHF
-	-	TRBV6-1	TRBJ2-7	TGTGCCAGCCGACCTACAACAGGGAACGAGCAGTACTTC	CASRPTTGNEQYF
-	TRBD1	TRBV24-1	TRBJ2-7	TGTGCCACCAGTGATAACCGGGACAGGGGAGGCTACGAGCAGTACTTC	CATSDNRDRGGYEQYF
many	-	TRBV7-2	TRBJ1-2	TGTGCCAGCAGCTATGAAGGCTATGGCTACACCTTC	CASSYEGYGYTF
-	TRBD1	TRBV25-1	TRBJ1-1	TGTGCCAGCAGCTTGGCGGCAGGGGGCGCGGGGACTGAAGCTTTCTTT	CASSLAAGGAGTEAFF
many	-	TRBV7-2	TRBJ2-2	TGTGCCAGCAGCTTAGGCCTCTTGAACACCGGGGAGCTGTTTTTT	CASSLGLLNTGELFF
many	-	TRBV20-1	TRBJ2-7	TGCAGTCCGAGGCAGTCGAGCTCCTACGAGCAGTACTTC	CSPRQSSSYEQYF
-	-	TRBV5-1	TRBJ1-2	TGCGCCAGCAGCTTGACAGGGACTAATGGCTACACCTTC	CASSLTGTNGYTF
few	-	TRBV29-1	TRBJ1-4	TGCAGCGTTCGCACAGGCCTCCGAGGTGAAAAACTGTTTTTT	CSVRTGLRGEKLFF
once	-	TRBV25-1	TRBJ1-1	TGTGCCAGCAGTGGAGCCGACGAACGGGGGAAGGGCATGAACACTGAAGCTTTCTTT	CASSGADERGKGMNTEAFF
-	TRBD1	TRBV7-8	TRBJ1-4	TGTGCCAGCAGCCTACAAACAGGGGACTATGAAAGACTGTTTTTT	CASSLQTGDYERLFF
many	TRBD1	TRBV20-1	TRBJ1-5	TGCAGTGCCACTACAGGGGGCAATCAGCCCCAGCATTTT	CSATTGGNQPQHF
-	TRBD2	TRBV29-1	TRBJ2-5	TGCAGCTTAGAGCGGGAGAAGGAGACCCAGTACTTC	CSLEREKETQYF
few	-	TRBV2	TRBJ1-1	TGTGCCAGCAGTGCAAGGCAGGGTGAAGCTTTCTTT	CASSARQGEAFF
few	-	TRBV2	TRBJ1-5	TGTGCCAGCGGGACTCAGCCCCAGCATTTT	CASGTQPQHF
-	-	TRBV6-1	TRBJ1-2	TGTGCCAGCAGTGAATGGCAGGGTGAAGGCTACACCTTC	CASSEWQGEGYTF
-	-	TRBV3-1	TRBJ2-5	TGTGCCAGCAGCCCTAAGAGGGCCGAGACCCAGTACTTC	CASSPKRAETQYF
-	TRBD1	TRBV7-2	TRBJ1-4	TGTGCCAGCAGCTTCCGGGACAGGTTTAAGGAAAAACTGTTTTTT	CASSFRDRFKEKLFF
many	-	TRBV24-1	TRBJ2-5	TGTGCCACCAGTGACCGGACAGCCAGTCGAGAGACCCAGTACTTC	CATSDRTASRETQYF
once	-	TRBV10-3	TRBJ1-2	TGTGCCAGCTCACGGCTCCCTACCAGGGATGGCTACACCTTC	CASSRLPTRDGYTF
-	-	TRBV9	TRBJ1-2	TGTGCCAGCAGCGTTGAAGACCAGAGAAATGGCTACACCTTC	CASSVEDQRNGYTF
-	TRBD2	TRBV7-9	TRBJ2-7	TGTGCCAGCAGCTCCTCGAAGGCTAGCGGGGGGGACACCTACGAGCAGTACTTC	CASSSSKASGGDTYEQYF
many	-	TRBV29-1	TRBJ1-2	TGCAGCGTTGACGTCAGGGACTATGGCTACACCTTC	CSVDVRDYGYTF
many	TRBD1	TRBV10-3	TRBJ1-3	TGTGCCATCAGAACGGACAGGAACTCTGGAAACACCATATATTTT	CAIRTDRNSGNTIYF
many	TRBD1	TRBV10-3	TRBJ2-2	TGTGCCAGCCGACAGGGGCCAAGTGACACCGGGGAGCTGTTTTTT	CASRQGPSDTGELFF